A single sample is the source of the 23 T cell receptor beta chains below, sequenced in a study of blood T cell repertoires in COVID-19. Profiling relied on immunoSEQ multiplex PCR, and the TCRdb table lists in-frame clones only, not all of them. The sample includes fewer than 300,000 clones, nearly 85% of them seen just once. Source material: peripheral blood. The receptors shown here come from a human donor in a cohort sampled during active COVID-19.

The gene calls are TRBV24-1 and TRBJ2-5, with D possibly TRBD2 on 7 matching bases. This CDR3 is built from 12 residues. Trimming stripped 10 bases from V and 4 bases from J, with 12 bases between. CDR1 and CDR2 (germline): KGHDR, SFDVKD. The CDR3 DNA sequence: TGTGCCACTGGGGGGGCAGGAGAGACCCAGTACTTC. It translates to CATGGAGETQYF.

The rearrangement joins TRBV27 to TRBJ2-2, with TRBD2 matching over 14 bases. Germline lookup yields CDR1 MNHEY and CDR2 SMNVEV (reference sequence). The CDR3 runs 17 residues. The junction had 4 bases not matched to a gene; V was cut back by 6 bases and J by 1 base. The CDR3 nucleotides are TGTGCCAGCAGGCTGACTAGCGGGGGGGTGAACACCGGGGAGCTGTTTTTT. Translating gives CASRLTSGGVNTGELFF.

CDR3 DNA sequence: TGTGCCAGCAGACATACCCGTACAGCCGTGGATAATTCACCCCTCCACTTT. It encodes CASRHTRTAVDNSPLHF. This sequence joins TRBV27 and TRBJ1-6, with D uncertain. CDR3 length: 17 amino acids. Germline V gene data show CDR1 as MNHEY and CDR2 as SMNVEV (reference sequence). Trimming removed 6 bases at V and 5 bases at J, with 20 bases between.

This chain uses TRBV14 with TRBJ2-5; the match to TRBD2 covers 9 bases. The V gene's germline CDR1 is SGHDN and CDR2 FVKESK. The CDR3 is made up of 15 amino acids. The junction had 4 bases not matched to a gene; V was cut back by 1 base and J by 4 bases. DNA for the CDR3: TGTGCCAGCAGCCAAGTACGCGGGGGGGGAGAGACCCAGTACTTC. It codes for CASSQVRGGGETQYF.

The rearrangement uses TRBV3-1 (or the pseudogene TRBV3-2) and TRBJ1-1; 8 bases fit TRBD1. The CDR3 has 15 amino acids. The V and J ends lost 1 base and 5 bases, in that order; junction bases with no gene match: 6. The germline CDR1 and CDR2 sequences are LGHDT and YNNKEL (reference sequence). The CDR3 DNA sequence: TGTGCCAGCAGCCAAGCCGACAGGGGTAGGACTGAAGCTTTCTTT. Protein sequence: CASSQADRGRTEAFF.

The chain couples TRBV19 to TRBJ1-2; D is unclear. The germline V and J ends were trimmed by 3 bases and 4 bases, with 15 bases remaining between them. The germline gives CDR1 LNHDA, CDR2 SQIVND (reference sequence). The CDR3 runs to 15 residues. CDR3 amino acids: CASSIMEGVAYGYTF. The CDR3, as DNA: TGTGCCAGTAGTATCATGGAAGGAGTAGCCTATGGCTACACCTTC.

This chain's CDR3 is CATSRAQGAGGYTF. In DNA, the CDR3 is TGTGCCACCAGCAGAGCTCAGGGGGCCGGCGGCTACACCTTC. V and J are TRBV15 and TRBJ1-2, with TRBD1 matching over 8 bases. CDR1 and CDR2 from the germline V gene are LNHNV and YYDKDF (reference sequence). The CDR3 has 14 residues. Germline trimming cut 1 base from V and 8 bases from J; bases unmatched to any gene: 6.

The rearrangement links TRBV18 to TRBJ2-7; D unresolved. Trimming left V 6 bases short and J 2 bases short, with 17 bases between. The V gene's germline CDR1 is KGHSH and CDR2 LQKENI. This CDR3 region has 15 residues. The CDR3 DNA follows: TGTGCCAGCTCCCACTTCGGGTCATCAACCTACGAGCAGTACTTC. This sequence encodes CASSHFGSSTYEQYF.

The CDR3 region has the DNA TGCGCCAGCAGCCGCGACAGGAACACTGAAGCTTTCTTT. Amino acids: CASSRDRNTEAFF. The J gene is TRBJ1-1, the V gene TRBV4-3; D might be TRBD1 (5 bases). V was shortened by 4 bases and J by 1 base, with 7 bases between the two germline ends. The CDR3 is 13 amino acids. Per germline, CDR1 LGHNA and CDR2 YSLEER.

This chain joins TRBV7-9 and TRBJ1-2, with 10 bases lining up with TRBD1. V gave up 5 bases and J gave up 7 bases; unmatched junction bases: 7. This CDR3 has 14 residues. Germline V gene lookup returns CDR1 SEHNR and CDR2 FQNEAQ (reference sequence). CDR3 in DNA: TGTGCCAGCAGCGTGACAGGGGGCGACTTTGGCTACACCTTC. Encoded protein: CASSVTGGDFGYTF.

This chain uses TRBV11-2 with TRBJ2-7, with D possibly being TRBD1 (7 bases). The V gene's germline CDR1 is SGHAT and CDR2 FQNNGV. Trimming left V 1 base short and J 2 bases short, with 15 bases between. CDR3 size: 16 residues. CDR3 DNA sequence: TGTGCCAGCAGCTTAGTGGCGGGACAGAGCCCCTACGAGCAGTACTTC. Translated: CASSLVAGQSPYEQYF.

J is TRBJ2-2 and V is TRBV5-1; D is perhaps TRBD1 (6 bases). This CDR3 has 14 amino acids. V shed 0 bases and J shed 6 bases, with 9 bases lying between them. Germline V gene sequence: CDR1 SGHRS, CDR2 YFSETQ. The CDR3 DNA sequence: TGCGCCAGCAGCTTGGACCAGGGGCCCGGGGAGCTGTTTTTT. Its translation is CASSLDQGPGELFF.

V usage is TRBV29-1 and J usage is TRBJ2-7; D unresolved. The CDR3 runs 11 residues. The germline CDR1 and CDR2 sequences are SQVTM and ANQGSEA. The V gene lost 6 bases and the J gene lost 3 bases, with 9 bases spanning the gap. CDR3 nucleotide sequence: TGCAGCGTCCTAGAGCTCTACGAGCAGTACTTC. It yields the protein CSVLELYEQYF.

This chain uses TRBV7-8 with TRBJ1-5, with D maybe TRBD1 (6 bases). The CDR3 has 18 residues. With 1 base removed from V and 7 bases from J, the gap between germline ends came to 23 bases. CDR1 is SGHVS and CDR2 is FQNEAQ in the germline V gene. The CDR3, as DNA: TGTGCCAGCAGCTTAGTTCCCCGGATGCGAGTCACAGGGCAGCCCCAGCATTTT. This gives the protein CASSLVPRMRVTGQPQHF.

This clone was picked up many times. The chain recombines TRBV11-2 with TRBJ1-2; the match to TRBD1 covers 7 bases. CDR1 and CDR2 (germline): SGHAT, FQNNGV. The CDR3 totals 13 residues. Trimming at V came to 4 bases and at J to 8 bases, leaving 7 bases not matched to a gene. This CDR3 reads CASSSTGRRGYTF. The CDR3 nucleotides read TGTGCCAGCAGCTCGACAGGGAGGAGAGGCTACACCTTC.

The chain links TRBV20-1 to TRBJ2-1; perhaps TRBD1 as D (5 bases). CDR1 is DFQATT, CDR2 SNEGSKA, per germline (reference sequence). V gave up 6 bases and J gave up 8 bases, with 11 bases separating them. The CDR3 contains 11 residues. CDR3 residues: CSARTIHEQFF. CDR3 nucleotide sequence: TGCAGTGCAAGGACAATCCATGAGCAGTTCTTC.

The chain links TRBV6-5 to TRBJ2-7; 9 bases line up with TRBD2. Germline assignment: CDR1 MNHEY and CDR2 SVGAGI. This CDR3 region has 16 residues. V lost 2 bases and J lost 6; bases outside the gene matches: 11. The CDR3 region is CASSYLRRGGAVEQYF. The DNA of the CDR3 is TGTGCCAGCAGTTACCTGCGGCGGGGGGGAGCGGTCGAGCAGTACTTC.

The chain is built from TRBV25-1 and TRBJ2-3; TRBD1 matches at 12 bases. Germline V CDR1 and CDR2: MGHDK, SYGVNS. This CDR3 contains 15 residues. With 6 bases clipped from V and 1 base from J, the junction kept 2 bases outside the gene matches. The CDR3 sequence: CASRGQGAGTDTQYF. DNA for the CDR3: TGTGCCAGCAGGGGACAGGGGGCGGGCACAGATACGCAGTATTTT. Full variable domain (missing parts from reference TRBV25-1 and TRBJ2-3): EADIYQTPRYLVIGTGKKITLECSQTMGHDKMYWYQQDPGMELHLIHYSYGVNSTEKGDLSSESTVSRIRTEHFPLTLESARPSHTSQYLCASRGQGAGTDTQYFGPGTRLTVL.

This clone was observed a single time. The CDR3 sequence is CASSPPSGRQETQYF. CDR3 in DNA: TGTGCCAGCAGTCCCCCCAGCGGTAGACAAGAGACCCAGTACTTC. The J gene is TRBJ2-5, the V gene TRBV6-2 or TRBV6-3; possibly TRBD2 for D (5 bases). This CDR3 spans 15 amino acids. Germline-derived CDR1 and CDR2 are MNHEY and SVGEGT. V lost 5 bases and J lost 2, with 15 bases in between.

This sequence joins TRBV20-1 and TRBJ1-4, with a tentative D call TRBD1 (5 bases). The CDR3 contains 11 residues. Germline lookup yields CDR1 DFQATT and CDR2 SNEGSKA (reference sequence). Trimming took 6 bases from V and 8 from J, leaving 10 bases between them. CDR3 region: CSAPTVEKLFF. The CDR3 coding sequence is TGCAGTGCCCCGACAGTCGAAAAACTGTTTTTT.

The V gene is TRBV19, the J gene TRBJ2-1, with 13 nucleotides matching TRBD2. This CDR3 has 15 amino acids. The germline V gene encodes CDR1 LNHDA and CDR2 SQIVND (reference sequence). J lost 9 bases, V lost 10 bases, and 12 bases had no gene match. The CDR3 reads CATEAGTSGIGEQFF. The CDR3 DNA follows: TGTGCCACAGAGGCCGGGACTAGCGGGATTGGTGAGCAGTTCTTC.

In its sample, this clone was seen once. J is TRBJ2-7 and V is TRBV5-6; 8 nucleotides align to TRBD1. CDR1 is SGHDT and CDR2 is YYEEEE in the germline V gene. The CDR3 loop spans 14 amino acids. V gave up 3 bases and J gave up 3 bases; unmatched junction bases: 5. CDR3 nucleotide sequence: TGTGCCAGCAGCTCCCCAGGACAGGGCTACGAGCAGTACTTC. Its translation: CASSSPGQGYEQYF.

The chain couples TRBV5-1 to TRBJ2-7; 10 bases map to TRBD2. V shed 0 bases and J 7 bases; nucleotides not matched to a gene: 10. Per the germline V gene, CDR1 is SGHRS and CDR2 is YFSETQ. The CDR3 totals 16 residues. CDR3 in DNA: TGCGCCAGCAGCTTGGTGGCTAGCGGGGGTACAAGGGAGCAGTACTTC. This encodes CASSLVASGGTREQYF.